A selection of T cell receptor beta chains follows, all from one sample in a study of Graves' ophthalmopathy and Graves' hyperthyroidism. One entry per CDR3 protein results from TCRdb running MiXCR on the multiplex PCR reads. The data show approximately 160,000 distinct CDR3 sequences, with roughly two fifths seen just once and roughly 9% held by the top ten. Sequenced material: peripheral blood. These receptors were collected from a man aged 30 to 45 with Graves' ophthalmopathy. Both conserved end residues are trimmed from each CDR3.

V	J	CDR3
TRBV7-3	TRBJ1-1	ASSLQGRVNTEAF
TRBV2	TRBJ1-2	ASSEVSGPYGYT
TRBV5-1	TRBJ2-7	ASSLDSRYEQY
TRBV2	TRBJ2-4	ASTSDNLSIQY
TRBV6-2/TRBV6-3	TRBJ2-7	ASNDKPYEQY
TRBV6-1	TRBJ1-3	ASEGARARGNTIY
TRBV12-3/TRBV12-4	TRBJ2-5	ASSLRDRGGETQY
TRBV27	TRBJ2-7	ASSPQWDQYYEQY
TRBV7-2	TRBJ1-1	ASSPTLMNTEAF
TRBV24-1	TRBJ1-2	ATSGHYGYT
TRBV14	TRBJ1-2	ASSLDREARYT
TRBV6-1	TRBJ1-2	ASSPGTFNHGYT
TRBV6-1	TRBJ1-1	ASSEFGEAF
TRBV6-2/TRBV6-3	TRBJ2-5	ASRHRTSEGETQY
TRBV15	TRBJ2-5	ATSRGVGLAGQETQY
TRBV18	TRBJ1-2	ASLAGAANYGYT
TRBV4-1	TRBJ2-7	ASSPSPSRLDYEQY
TRBV29-1	TRBJ2-7	SAETGTSGGSYEQY
TRBV12-3/TRBV12-4	TRBJ1-6	ASSTGTEAGSPLH
TRBV20-1	TRBJ2-5	SARGLKGTQY
TRBV12-3/TRBV12-4	TRBJ2-7	ASSFGQVSEQY
TRBV7-8	TRBJ1-2	ASSPTGVGYGYT
TRBV5-6	TRBJ1-5	ASSHSNQPQH
TRBV4-1	TRBJ1-2	ASSSRGGFALGYGYT
TRBV19	TRBJ1-5	ATLGAGAQPQH
TRBV12-3/TRBV12-4	TRBJ2-4	ASSPGVAKNIQY
TRBV12-3/TRBV12-4	TRBJ2-5	ASTGDQETQY
TRBV7-8	TRBJ2-5	ASSLGFREGETQY
TRBV2	TRBJ1-1	ASNRDRDTEAF
TRBV18	TRBJ1-5	ASSRGGRDQPQH
TRBV19	TRBJ2-7	ASSTSGRPSYEQY
TRBV6-1	TRBJ2-7	ASSPHIPGDEQY
TRBV6-5	TRBJ1-1	ASSYSHRGPRTEAF
TRBV6-5	TRBJ2-7	ASSLIGTDTYEQY
TRBV6-2/TRBV6-3	TRBJ1-2	ASSYSGGYGYT
TRBV28	TRBJ2-3	ASSPSGRSDTQY
TRBV30	TRBJ1-1	AWSVGIGRGLVTEAF
TRBV6-6	TRBJ1-1	ASTSRGRGTEAF
TRBV20-1	TRBJ1-1	SAVRNTEAF
TRBV6-2/TRBV6-3	TRBJ2-7	ASSYAPGIDSFYEQY
TRBV28	TRBJ1-2	ASSFGGTAARGYT
TRBV12-3/TRBV12-4	TRBJ2-2	ASSLTLTGELF
TRBV6-5	TRBJ1-6	ASSYLRDGARLALH
TRBV18	TRBJ1-5	ASSPAGTSNQPQH
TRBV6-1	TRBJ2-7	ATSDRSRIYEQY
TRBV18	TRBJ2-6	ASSPPDRLTGANVLT
TRBV6-1	TRBJ2-4	ASSERPTGLAKNIQY
TRBV30	TRBJ1-1	AWVPGGGYNTEAF
TRBV12-3/TRBV12-4	TRBJ1-3	ASKGDPSGNTIY
TRBV12-3/TRBV12-4	TRBJ1-1	ASSLDTANTEAF
TRBV7-2	TRBJ2-2	ASSLTRSTLTGELF
TRBV6-5	TRBJ1-1	ASSYLQGASYTEAF
TRBV27	TRBJ1-1	ASSSEQGTEAF
TRBV11-2	TRBJ1-1	ASSRTGTGMNTEAF
TRBV7-2	TRBJ2-5	ASSTGLVETQY